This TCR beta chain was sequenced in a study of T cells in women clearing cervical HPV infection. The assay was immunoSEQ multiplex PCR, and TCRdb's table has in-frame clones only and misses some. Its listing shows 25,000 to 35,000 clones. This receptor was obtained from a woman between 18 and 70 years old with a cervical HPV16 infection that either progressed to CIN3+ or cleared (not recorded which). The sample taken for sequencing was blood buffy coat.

This CDR3 is CASSLGAALNTEAFF. CDR3 DNA, as far as it was read: TGCGCCAGCAGCTTGGGGGCAGCCCTGAACACTGAA. The rearrangement uses TRBV5-1 and TRBJ1-1, with D unresolved. From the germline J gene comes the end of the CDR3, since the read stops 3 residues before it. CDR1 is SGHRS and CDR2 is YFSETQ in the germline V gene. The V end was cut by 0 bases, the J end by 0 bases, with 9 bases between. CDR3 length: 15 amino acids.